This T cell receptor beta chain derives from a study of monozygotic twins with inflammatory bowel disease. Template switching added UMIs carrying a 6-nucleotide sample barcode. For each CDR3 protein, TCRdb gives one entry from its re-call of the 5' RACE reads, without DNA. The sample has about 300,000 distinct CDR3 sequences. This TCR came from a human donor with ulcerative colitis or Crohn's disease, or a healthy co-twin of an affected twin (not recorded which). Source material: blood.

CDR3 in amino acids: CASSLVLGGREQFF. This rearrangement joins TRBV5-4 to TRBJ2-1; TCRdb's assignment of TRBD1 cannot be checked, as there is no DNA. Germline V lookup: CDR1 SGHNT, CDR2 YYREEE (reference sequence). The CDR3 has 14 residues.